This TCR beta chain is drawn from a study of blood T cell repertoires in COVID-19. On the study more broadly: Acute and convalescent COVID-19 samples came from the United States, Italy and Spain. From T cells, B-cell-depleted T cells, or PBMCs came the material, which was cDNA or gDNA.

Per the study methods: Amplifying reference gene primers gave estimates of nucleated cell counts. Only in-frame clones appear in the TCRdb table, and some are missing; sequencing was by immunoSEQ multiplex PCR. From that table come the V and J calls and clone size; the DNA was used to work out D and trimming. This sample has 62,000 or so clones, with 80% to 90% found just once. CDR1 is MDHEN, CDR2 SYDVKM, per germline. V was pared by 6 bases and J by 4 bases, with 9 bases of the junction left unmatched. CDR3 length: 17 residues. The chain uses TRBV28 and TRBJ1-6; TRBD1 matches 10 bases. This TCR derives from a woman aged 60 to 75 with acute or convalescent COVID-19. The sample was peripheral blood. CDR3 DNA: TGTGCCAGCAGGGGACAGGGGAACGGGTTTTATAATTCACCCCTCCACTTT. Its translation: CASRGQGNGFYNSPLHF. Supplemented by reference TRBV28 and TRBJ1-6, the full variable domain reads DVKVTQSSRYLVKRTGEKVFLECVQDMDHENMFWYRQDPGLGLRLIYFSYDVKMKEKGDIPEGYSVSREKKERFSLILESASTNQTSMYLCASRGQGNGFYNSPLHFGNGTRLTVT.